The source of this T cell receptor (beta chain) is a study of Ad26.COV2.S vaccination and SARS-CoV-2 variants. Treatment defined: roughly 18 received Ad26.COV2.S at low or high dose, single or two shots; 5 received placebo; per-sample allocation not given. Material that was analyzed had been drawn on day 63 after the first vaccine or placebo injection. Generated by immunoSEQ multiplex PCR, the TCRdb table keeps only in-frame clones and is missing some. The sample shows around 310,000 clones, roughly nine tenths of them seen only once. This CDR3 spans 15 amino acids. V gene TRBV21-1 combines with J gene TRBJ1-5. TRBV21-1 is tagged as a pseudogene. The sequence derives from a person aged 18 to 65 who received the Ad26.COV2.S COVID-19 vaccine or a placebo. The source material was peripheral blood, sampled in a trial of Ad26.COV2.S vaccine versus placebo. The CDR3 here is CASSDRGYYNQPQHF. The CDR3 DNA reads TGTGCCAGCAGTGATCGGGGGTATTACAATCAGCCCCAGCATTTT.